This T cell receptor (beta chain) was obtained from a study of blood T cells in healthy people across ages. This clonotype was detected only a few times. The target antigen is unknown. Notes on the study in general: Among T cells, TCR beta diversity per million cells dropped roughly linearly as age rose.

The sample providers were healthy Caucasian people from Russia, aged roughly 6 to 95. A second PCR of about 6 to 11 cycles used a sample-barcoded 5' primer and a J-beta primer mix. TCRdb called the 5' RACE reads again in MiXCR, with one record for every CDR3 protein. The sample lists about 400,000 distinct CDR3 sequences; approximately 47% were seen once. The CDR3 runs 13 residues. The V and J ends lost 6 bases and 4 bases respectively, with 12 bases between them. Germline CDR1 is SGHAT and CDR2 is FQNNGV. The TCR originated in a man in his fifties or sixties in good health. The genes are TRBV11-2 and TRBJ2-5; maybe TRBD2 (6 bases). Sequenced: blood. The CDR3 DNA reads TGTGCCAGCAGGACTAGTTACCGAGAGACCCAGTACTTC. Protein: CASRTSYRETQYF.